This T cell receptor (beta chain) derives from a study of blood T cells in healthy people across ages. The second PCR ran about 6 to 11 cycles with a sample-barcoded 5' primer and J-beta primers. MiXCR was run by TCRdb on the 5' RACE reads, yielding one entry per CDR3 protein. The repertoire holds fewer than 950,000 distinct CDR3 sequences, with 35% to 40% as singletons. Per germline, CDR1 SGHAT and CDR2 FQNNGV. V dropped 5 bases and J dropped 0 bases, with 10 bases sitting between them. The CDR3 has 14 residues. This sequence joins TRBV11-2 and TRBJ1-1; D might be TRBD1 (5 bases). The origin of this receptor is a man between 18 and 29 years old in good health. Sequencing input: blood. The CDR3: CASSRQPMNTEAFF. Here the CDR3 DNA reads TGTGCCAGCAGCCGACAGCCCATGAACACTGAAGCTTTCTTT.